The next 32 T cell receptor beta chains were all read from a single sample in a study of blood T cell repertoires in COVID-19. Some clones are missing from TCRdb's copy, which holds only in-frame ones; the method was immunoSEQ multiplex PCR. The sample gives around 300,000 clones, 87% of which show up once; 6% to 6.5% is in the top ten. The specimen was PBMCs or T cells enriched from blood (not recorded which). The source is a woman aged 40 to 50 who had recovered from COVID-19.

The chain carries TRBV2 and TRBJ2-7; 16 nucleotides agree with TRBD2. The CDR3 runs 16 residues. The trim removed 11 bases at V and 0 bases at J, leaving 7 bases unmatched. Germline loops: CDR1 SNHLY, CDR2 FYNNEI. CDR3 nucleotides: TGTGCCCGCGGGACTAGCGGGAGGGCCCTCTCCTACGAGCAGTACTTC. Its translation is CARGTSGRALSYEQYF.

In the case of this clone: The same CDR3 also results from other DNA sequences found in this sample. This rearrangement joins TRBV19 to TRBJ1-2; the D is unclear. Germline assignment: CDR1 LNHDA and CDR2 SQIVND (reference sequence). This CDR3 has 11 residues. V lost 1 base and J lost 8, with 5 bases in between. CDR3 sequence: CASSIGGGYTF. In DNA form, the CDR3 reads TGTGCCAGTAGTATAGGTGGCGGCTACACCTTC. Supplemented by reference TRBV19 and TRBJ1-2, the full variable domain reads DGGITQSPKYLFRKEGQNVTLSCEQNLNHDAMYWYRQDPGQGLRLIYYSQIVNDFQKGDIAEGYSVSREKKESFPLTVTSAQKNPTAFYLCASSIGGGYTFGSGTRLTVV.

The chain has TRBV7-2 and TRBJ2-4, with TRBD2 identical over 7 bases. This CDR3 is built from 14 residues. J gave up 8 bases and V 3 bases, and 7 bases lay outside the gene matches. In germline, CDR1 is SGHTA, CDR2 FQGNSA. The CDR3 DNA reads as TGTGCCAGCAGCTTCGGCGGGAGTGGGGACATTCAGTACTTC. It encodes CASSFGGSGDIQYF.

The rearrangement joins TRBV23-1 to TRBJ2-2, with 11 bases matching TRBD1. TRBV23-1 counts as an open reading frame of uncertain function. With 3 bases clipped from V and 6 bases from J, the junction kept 6 bases outside the gene matches. The CDR3 has 16 amino acids. CDR3 sequence: CASSHLGTGGPGELFF. CDR3 bases: TGCGCCAGCAGTCACTTAGGGACAGGGGGGCCCGGGGAGCTGTTTTTT.

Only a few counts were recorded for this clone. The V gene is TRBV19, the J gene TRBJ1-2, with D possibly matching TRBD1 (5 bases). Looked up from germline, CDR1 is LNHDA and CDR2 is SQIVND (reference sequence). This CDR3 is built from 14 residues. Trimming stripped 0 bases from V and 4 bases from J, with 9 bases between. CDR3 sequence (DNA): TGTGCCAGTAGTATAGAAAAGGGGCTCTATGGCTACACCTTC. Its protein is CASSIEKGLYGYTF. Drawing the rest from reference TRBV19 and TRBJ1-2, the complete variable domain is DGGITQSPKYLFRKEGQNVTLSCEQNLNHDAMYWYRQDPGQGLRLIYYSQIVNDFQKGDIAEGYSVSREKKESFPLTVTSAQKNPTAFYLCASSIEKGLYGYTFGSGTRLTVV.

The chain combines TRBV28 with TRBJ1-6; D uncertain. Germline CDR1 is MDHEN and CDR2 is SYDVKM. The length of the CDR3 is 15 residues. Trimming removed 5 bases at V and 6 bases at J, with 14 bases between. The CDR3 sequence is CASSAPGPGNSPLHF. CDR3 nucleotides: TGTGCCAGCAGTGCTCCGGGTCCGGGTAATTCACCCCTCCACTTT.

This chain links TRBV5-1 with TRBJ2-5, with D possibly TRBD1 on 7 matching bases. CDR1 is SGHRS, CDR2 YFSETQ, per germline. The CDR3 contains 13 residues. V lost 4 bases, J lost 6 bases, and 13 bases lay in between. CDR3 coding DNA: TGCGCCAGCAGCCTAGGGGGCGGGAAGACCCAGTACTTC. It codes for CASSLGGGKTQYF. Complete variable domain (other parts from reference TRBV5-1 and TRBJ2-5): KAGVTQTPRYLIKTRGQQVTLSCSPISGHRSVSWYQQTPGQGLQFLFEYFSETQRNKGNFPGRFSGRQFSNSRSEMNVSTLELGDSALYLCASSLGGGKTQYFGPGTRLLVL.

This clone came up a few times. V is TRBV7-2 and J is TRBJ2-7; D might be TRBD1 (5 bases). V was shortened by 4 bases and J by 6 bases, with 16 bases between the two germline ends. The CDR3 consists of 14 residues. CDR1 and CDR2 from the germline V gene are SGHTA and FQGNSA. The CDR3 is CASSYSPTAPEQYF. The CDR3 DNA follows: TGTGCCAGCAGCTACTCTCCGACAGCCCCCGAGCAGTACTTC.

The chain recombines TRBV4-3 with TRBJ1-2, with D maybe TRBD1 (6 bases). V was trimmed by 0 bases and J by 5 bases, leaving 10 bases between them. This CDR3 comprises 14 residues. CDR1 and CDR2 (germline): LGHNA, YSLEER. This chain's CDR3 is CASSQDPRGYGYTF. The CDR3, as DNA: TGCGCCAGCAGCCAAGATCCCAGGGGTTATGGCTACACCTTC.

The chain employs TRBV24-1 and TRBJ2-5; unclear D gene. Germline V gene sequence: CDR1 KGHDR, CDR2 SFDVKD. Trimming removed 5 bases from V and 4 bases from J, with 16 bases in between. This CDR3 has 15 residues. The DNA for the CDR3 is TGTGCCACCAGTGTTTCGACAAGCTTACCAGAGACCCAGTACTTC. Translated: CATSVSTSLPETQYF.

The V and J genes are TRBV20-1 and TRBJ1-5; TRBD1 is a possible D gene (5 bases). Germline V gives CDR1 DFQATT, CDR2 SNEGSKA (reference sequence). The CDR3 is 15 residues long. The V end lost 3 bases, the J end lost 6 bases, and 18 bases lay between the germline ends. The CDR3 nucleotides are TGCAGTGCTAGTGGGGCAGGGATGGTTCGTCAGCCCCAGCATTTT. Protein product: CSASGAGMVRQPQHF.

This chain connects TRBV7-2 to TRBJ2-2; 10 positions match TRBD2. The germline CDR1 and CDR2 sequences are SGHTA and FQGNSA. This CDR3 spans 16 amino acids. With V trimmed by 5 bases and J by 2 bases, 5 bases remained unmatched. The CDR3 is CASSATSGANTGELFF. In nucleotides, the CDR3 is TGTGCCAGCAGCGCCACTAGCGGGGCTAACACCGGGGAGCTGTTTTTT. Filled out from reference TRBV7-2 and TRBJ2-2, the complete variable domain reads GAGVSQSPSNKVTEKGKDVELRCDPISGHTALYWYRQSLGQGLEFLIYFQGNSAPDKSGLPSDRFSAERTGGSVSTLTIQRTQQEDSAVYLCASSATSGANTGELFFGEGSRLTVL.

This chain links TRBV3-1 (or the pseudogene TRBV3-2) with TRBJ2-1; 9 nucleotides match TRBD2. The CDR3 is 12 residues long. CDR1 LGHDT and CDR2 YNNKEL come from the germline V gene (reference sequence). With V trimmed by 0 bases and J by 15 bases, 3 bases remained unmatched. DNA of the CDR3: TGTGCCAGCAGCCAAGAGGGGACTAGCATGTTCTTC. It encodes CASSQEGTSMFF.

This clone was recorded once. This chain links TRBV5-1 with TRBJ2-3; D may be TRBD2 (6 bases). CDR3 size: 16 residues. The germline V gene has CDR1 SGHRS and CDR2 YFSETQ. Trimming removed 0 bases at V and 0 bases at J, with 11 bases between. The CDR3 DNA sequence: TGCGCCAGCAGCTTGGCCGGGAGTCCTAGCACAGATACGCAGTATTTT. As protein: CASSLAGSPSTDTQYF.

CDR3 region: CASSALQGAGYTF. The DNA of the CDR3 is TGTGCCAGCAGTGCCCTACAGGGGGCAGGCTACACCTTC. J is TRBJ1-2 and V is TRBV27; 9 bases line up with TRBD1. Losses at the gene ends were 5 bases for V and 8 bases for J; bases not matched to a gene: 6. Germline CDR1 and CDR2: MNHEY and SMNVEV (reference sequence). This CDR3 is built from 13 residues.

The chain links TRBV5-1 to TRBJ2-7, with 8 bases that match TRBD1. This CDR3 comprises 13 residues. With V trimmed by 4 bases and J by 3 bases, 3 bases remained unmatched. The germline V gene has CDR1 SGHRS and CDR2 YFSETQ. As DNA, the CDR3 is TGCGCCAGCAGCCTGGACAGGGTCTACGAGCAGTACTTC. It codes for CASSLDRVYEQYF.

V is TRBV11-2 and J is TRBJ1-5; D perhaps matches TRBD1 (6 bases). V gave up 6 bases and J gave up 7 bases, with 13 bases separating them. The CDR3 is made up of 13 amino acids. The V gene's germline CDR1 is SGHAT and CDR2 FQNNGV. The CDR3 DNA follows: TGTGCCAGCAGTCGACAGGCCCAGCAGCCCCAGCATTTT. Residues: CASSRQAQQPQHF.

The CDR3, as DNA: TGTGCCAGCAGACCCCCACCTGCGGGAGGGAGGGACGAGCAGTACTTC. Translating it yields CASRPPPAGGRDEQYF. This chain links TRBV27 with TRBJ2-7; 9 bases align to TRBD2. Germline loops: CDR1 MNHEY, CDR2 SMNVEV (reference sequence). The trim removed 6 bases at V and 5 bases at J, leaving 14 bases unmatched. The CDR3 loop spans 16 amino acids.

This sequence joins TRBV28 and TRBJ1-4; D call uncertain. There are 15 residues in the CDR3. Germline assignment: CDR1 MDHEN and CDR2 SYDVKM. V was cut by 6 bases and J by 7 bases, with 18 bases left in between. The CDR3 bases are TGTGCCAGCAGCCCCGGCGGGGAGGGTAGTGAAAAACTGTTTTTT. Amino acid sequence: CASSPGGEGSEKLFF.

V usage is TRBV4-1 and J usage is TRBJ2-5, with TRBD1 matching over 11 bases. The CDR3 covers 16 residues. The germline V gene encodes CDR1 MGHRA and CDR2 YSYEKL. The V gene end was trimmed by 2 bases and the J gene end by 4 bases; junction bases not matched to a gene: 6. CDR3 in DNA: TGCGCCAGCAGCCAAATGGACAGGGGGCAGGGAGAGACCCAGTACTTC. Translating gives CASSQMDRGQGETQYF.

V is TRBV7-2 and J is TRBJ2-7; weak D call: TRBD1 (6 bases). This CDR3 spans 13 amino acids. Trimming left V 3 bases short and J 3 bases short, with 9 bases between. Looked up from germline, CDR1 is SGHTA and CDR2 is FQGNSA. The CDR3 coding sequence is TGTGCCAGCAGCTTGAACAGGGTCTACGAGCAGTACTTC. Translated: CASSLNRVYEQYF.

This clone came up a few times. V is TRBV28 and J is TRBJ1-4; the D gene is possibly TRBD1 (6 bases). The CDR3 length is 15 residues. Germline values: CDR1 MDHEN, CDR2 SYDVKM. V dropped 6 bases and J dropped 0 bases, with 11 bases sitting between them. The CDR3 nucleotides are TGTGCCAGCAGCCAAGGGGGTGCAACTAATGAAAAACTGTTTTTT. It yields the protein CASSQGGATNEKLFF. The entire variable domain, with the rest obtained from reference TRBV28 and TRBJ1-4, is as follows: DVKVTQSSRYLVKRTGEKVFLECVQDMDHENMFWYRQDPGLGLRLIYFSYDVKMKEKGDIPEGYSVSREKKERFSLILESASTNQTSMYLCASSQGGATNEKLFFGSGTQLSVL.

J is TRBJ2-7 and V is TRBV9; a weak D match, TRBD1 (5 bases). The germline V gene encodes CDR1 SGDLS and CDR2 YYNGEE. The CDR3 length is 15 residues. Trimming took 0 bases from V and 2 from J, leaving 12 bases between them. Written as DNA, the CDR3 is TGTGCCAGCAGCGTAGGGGGCGGCCGGGCCTACGAGCAGTACTTC. Protein sequence: CASSVGGGRAYEQYF.

The CDR3 is CASSPIERTDTQYF. For the CDR3, the DNA is TGTGCCAGCAGCCCGATTGAGAGGACAGATACGCAGTATTTT. The chain couples TRBV7-2 to TRBJ2-3; the D is unclear. Germline V CDR1 and CDR2: SGHTA, FQGNSA. The CDR3 extends over 14 amino acids. With 5 bases removed from V and 3 bases from J, the gap between germline ends came to 12 bases.

J is TRBJ2-2 and V is TRBV27; D ambiguous. This CDR3 is built from 15 residues. Germline values: CDR1 MNHEY, CDR2 SMNVEV (reference sequence). V lost 2 bases and J 5 bases, leaving 12 bases between the germline ends. This CDR3 is CASSLLGVETGELFF. The CDR3 bases are TGTGCCAGCAGTTTACTCGGAGTCGAGACCGGGGAGCTGTTTTTT.

Only one count was recorded for this clone. The V and J genes are TRBV2 and TRBJ1-4; the D gene is possibly TRBD1 (5 bases). From germline, CDR1 is SNHLY and CDR2 FYNNEI. The CDR3 consists of 15 residues. Trimming took off 11 bases at V and 1 base at J, with 17 bases between the two ends. In DNA form, the CDR3 reads TGTGCCGGGAGGGAAGGGGCTCAAACTAATGAAAAACTGTTTTTT. Encoded protein: CAGREGAQTNEKLFF.

The chain is built from TRBV12-2 and TRBJ2-7; the table assigns TRBD1, which was not confirmed against the DNA. TRBV12-2 is assigned pseudogene status. CDR3 length: 15 amino acids. The CDR3 DNA follows: TGTGCAAGTCGCCCACTCACATGGGGCTACTACGAGCAGTACTTC. Translated, it gives CASRPLTWGYYEQYF.

This clone was seen a few times. The genes are TRBV24-1 and TRBJ1-5; 7 nucleotides agree with TRBD1. The CDR3 is made up of 15 amino acids. The ends lost 2 bases at V and 5 bases at J; junction bases unmatched: 5. Germline V CDR1 and CDR2: KGHDR, SFDVKD. The CDR3 here is CATSDSGGWDQPQHF. The CDR3 DNA reads TGTGCCACCAGTGATTCAGGGGGTTGGGATCAGCCCCAGCATTTT.

The J gene is TRBJ2-5, the V gene TRBV4-1; D might be TRBD2 (7 bases). V was shortened by 5 bases and J by 2 bases, with 18 bases between the two germline ends. Germline CDR1 reads MGHRA; CDR2 reads YSYEKL. The CDR3 has 16 residues. The CDR3: CASSTNWGGGQETQYF. The DNA of the CDR3 is TGCGCCAGCAGCACAAACTGGGGGGGCGGACAAGAGACCCAGTACTTC.

The V and J genes are TRBV21-1 and TRBJ2-4; the table gives TRBD2 as D, unverified against the DNA. TRBV21-1 is a pseudogene segment. The CDR3 length is 23 residues. The CDR3 sequence: CASSFPGDRQTSGPNGAKNIQYF. CDR3 nucleotides: TGTGCCAGCAGCTTCCCGGGGGACAGGCAGACTAGCGGGCCCAACGGGGCCAAAAACATTCAGTACTTC.

J is TRBJ2-1 and V is TRBV15; 14 nucleotides agree with TRBD2. Germline trimming cut 3 bases from V and 1 base from J; bases unmatched to any gene: 5. The germline V gene has CDR1 LNHNV and CDR2 YYDKDF (reference sequence). The CDR3 contains 18 residues. In DNA form, the CDR3 reads TGTGCCACCAGCAGGGGACTAGCGGGAGTTTTGTCCTACAATGAGCAGTTCTTC. It encodes CATSRGLAGVLSYNEQFF.

V gene TRBV30 combines with J gene TRBJ2-2, with 11 positions matching TRBD2. The CDR3 sequence is 14 residues long. Trimming took 2 bases from V and 7 from J; bases not matched to a gene: 3. Germline CDR1 is GTSNPN and CDR2 is SVGIG (reference sequence). CDR3 DNA: TGTGCCTGGAGTCTAGCGGGAGGCGGCGGGGAGCTGTTTTTT. Its protein product is CAWSLAGGGGELFF.